The 21 T cell receptor beta chains reported below all come from one sample, sequenced in a study of cytomegalovirus exposure and HLA in healthy donors. The PCR made use of 60 Vbeta and 13 Jbeta primers. This table comes from immunoSEQ multiplex PCR, and its TCRdb copy is limited to in-frame clones, with some not included. The profile shows some 74,000 clones, around 80% of them singletons. Sequenced input: PBMCs. These receptors all stem from a male donor in good health and CMV-seronegative.

V gene TRBV4-2 combines with J gene TRBJ2-7, with 7 bases identical to TRBD2. Germline CDR1 and CDR2: LGHNA and YNFKEQ. The trim removed 1 base at V and 0 bases at J, leaving 3 bases unmatched. CDR3 length: 15 amino acids. The CDR3 DNA follows: TGTGCCAGCAGCCAAGCGGGAGGAAACTCCTACGAGCAGTACTTC. As protein: CASSQAGGNSYEQYF.

J is TRBJ1-1 and V is TRBV7-9; no firm D call. V was pared by 6 bases and J by 4 bases, with 6 bases between. Per germline, CDR1 SEHNR and CDR2 FQNEAQ (reference sequence). CDR3 length: 11 residues. The CDR3 region has the DNA TGTGCCAGCAGTTCCCTCACTGAAGCTTTCTTT. Amino acid sequence: CASSSLTEAFF.

This chain links TRBV5-4 with TRBJ2-7; D unclear. There are 11 residues in the CDR3. V lost 5 bases to trimming and J lost 3 bases, with 6 bases between them. Germline CDR1 SGHNT, CDR2 YYREEE (reference sequence). Written as DNA, the CDR3 is TGTGCCAGCAGTCTAGGCTACGAGCAGTACTTC. Encoded protein: CASSLGYEQYF.

The V and J genes are TRBV7-8 and TRBJ2-3; 10 positions agree with TRBD2. After removal of 5 bases from V and 4 bases from J, the junction contained 3 bases not matched to a gene. CDR1 and CDR2 from the germline V gene are SGHVS and FQNEAQ. This CDR3 is 14 amino acids long. CDR3 sequence: CASSPAGGPDTQYF. CDR3 coding DNA: TGTGCCAGCAGCCCAGCGGGGGGGCCAGATACGCAGTATTTT.

The chain couples TRBV29-1 to TRBJ1-2; 8 bases are a match to TRBD1. The CDR3 runs 13 residues. V lost 2 bases to trimming and J lost 8 bases; unmatched junction nucleotides: 7. Germline V gene sequence: CDR1 SQVTM, CDR2 ANQGSEA. CDR3 nucleotide sequence: TGCAGCGTTGAAACAGGGGGGGAAGGAGGCTACACCTTC. Translating it yields CSVETGGEGGYTF.

This clone was seen a single time. The gene calls are TRBV5-5 and TRBJ1-5; no firm D call. Germline lookup yields CDR1 SGHKS and CDR2 YYEKEE (reference sequence). This CDR3 has 14 amino acids. The ends were cut back, 0 bases at V and 0 bases at J, with 4 bases in the middle. CDR3 residues: CASSLVYSNQPQHF. CDR3 bases: TGTGCCAGCAGCTTGGTCTATAGCAATCAGCCCCAGCATTTT.

The CDR3 loop is CASSQDVWPYEQYF. The CDR3 DNA follows: TGTGCCAGCAGCCAAGACGTGTGGCCCTACGAGCAGTACTTC. The chain recombines TRBV4-2 with TRBJ2-7; D is uncertain. The CDR3 totals 14 residues. Per germline, CDR1 LGHNA and CDR2 YNFKEQ. The V gene lost 0 bases and the J gene lost 2 bases, with 8 bases spanning the gap.

The sample holds a few counts of this clone. The CDR3 is CASSPTGGRGIDEQYF. The CDR3 DNA reads TGCGCCAGCAGCCCAACGGGGGGCAGGGGAATCGACGAGCAGTACTTC. The chain couples TRBV5-1 to TRBJ2-7; D is perhaps TRBD2 (7 bases). The V end was cut by 4 bases, the J end by 5 bases, with 22 bases between. Per germline, CDR1 SGHRS and CDR2 YFSETQ. The CDR3 runs to 16 residues.

The rearrangement joins TRBV27 to TRBJ2-3; no clear D gene. Trimming took off 6 bases at V and 0 bases at J, with 7 bases between the two ends. The CDR3 runs to 13 residues. CDR1 MNHEY and CDR2 SMNVEV come from the germline V gene (reference sequence). CDR3 nucleotide sequence: TGTGCCAGCAGCCTTTTAAGCACAGATACGCAGTATTTT. It encodes CASSLLSTDTQYF.

V and J are TRBV25-1 and TRBJ2-2, with D possibly TRBD1 on 7 matching bases. The CDR3 extends over 18 amino acids. Germline-derived CDR1 and CDR2 are MGHDK and SYGVNS. The V end lost 2 bases, the J end lost 5 bases, and 21 bases lay between the germline ends. This CDR3 is CASSEQGGGRERTGELFF. The DNA for the CDR3 is TGTGCCAGCAGTGAACAGGGGGGTGGGCGCGAAAGGACCGGGGAGCTGTTTTTT.

The genes are TRBV5-1 and TRBJ1-4; D might be TRBD1 (5 bases). CDR3 length equals 16 residues. Trimming took off 2 bases at V and 4 bases at J, with 15 bases between the two ends. Germline V gene lookup returns CDR1 SGHRS and CDR2 YFSETQ. The chain's CDR3 is CASSLDSGGYNEKLFF. DNA of the CDR3: TGCGCCAGCAGCTTAGATTCTGGGGGGTATAATGAAAAACTGTTTTTT.

V is TRBV7-9 and J is TRBJ2-2, with 11 bases aligning to TRBD1. In germline, CDR1 is SEHNR, CDR2 FQNEAQ (reference sequence). V was pared by 6 bases and J by 3 bases, with 6 bases of the junction left unmatched. The CDR3 consists of 16 residues. The CDR3 DNA reads as TGTGCCAGCAGATTCCTGGGACAGGGGGACACCGGGGAGCTGTTTTTT. This gives the protein CASRFLGQGDTGELFF.

The chain couples TRBV2 to TRBJ2-7, with 8 bases identical to TRBD2. Trimming took 8 bases from V and 5 from J; bases not matched to a gene: 5. The CDR3 consists of 12 residues. Germline lookup yields CDR1 SNHLY and CDR2 FYNNEI. CDR3 residues: CASDAGGHEQYF. The CDR3 DNA reads TGTGCCAGCGACGCGGGAGGCCACGAGCAGTACTTC. The complete variable domain, with remaining parts taken from reference TRBV2 and TRBJ2-7, reads EPEVTQTPSHQVTQMGQEVILRCVPISNHLYFYWYRQILGQKVEFLVSFYNNEISEKSEIFDDQFSVERPDGSNFTLKIRSTKLEDSAMYFCASDAGGHEQYFGPGTRLTVT.

As regards this clone: The junction shows a germline mismatch at one end, possibly a read error. The chain has TRBV7-9 and TRBJ1-5, with a possible D match to TRBD1 (6 bases). This CDR3 is built from 14 residues. Germline V gives CDR1 SEHNR, CDR2 FQNEAQ (reference sequence). The CDR3 sequence: CASSLPGDNQPQNF. In DNA form, the CDR3 reads TGTGCCAGCAGCCTCCCAGGGGACAATCAGCCCCAGAATTTT.

This clone occurred once. The CDR3 sequence: CASSSKGEQYF. CDR3 DNA sequence: TGTGCCAGCAGTAGTAAGGGGGAGCAGTACTTC. V gene TRBV27 combines with J gene TRBJ2-7; a possible D gene is TRBD1 (5 bases). CDR3 size: 11 residues. The germline V gene has CDR1 MNHEY and CDR2 SMNVEV (reference sequence). Trimming removed 5 bases at V and 7 bases at J, with 9 bases between.

This rearrangement joins TRBV9 to TRBJ1-2; D is unresolved. The CDR3 length is 15 residues. CDR1 and CDR2 from the germline V gene are SGDLS and YYNGEE. The V gene lost 0 bases and the J gene lost 3 bases, with 12 bases spanning the gap. The chain's CDR3 is CASSVGGVADYGYTF. The CDR3, as DNA: TGTGCCAGCAGCGTAGGGGGAGTGGCGGACTATGGCTACACCTTC.

Comment on this clone: Compared with germline, one end of the junction differs, possibly owing to a read error. This sequence joins TRBV7-9 and TRBJ2-7; perhaps TRBD2 as D (5 bases). Per the germline V gene, CDR1 is SEHNR and CDR2 is FQNEAQ (reference sequence). The CDR3 is made up of 18 amino acids. The CDR3 nucleotides are TGTTCCAGCAGCTTAGCGAGAAAAACCCGGGATTCAACCTACGAGCAGTACTTC. Translated, it gives CSSSLARKTRDSTYEQYF.

The gene calls are TRBV19 and TRBJ2-1, with 9 bases lining up with TRBD2. The CDR3 length is 14 residues. Germline V CDR1 and CDR2: LNHDA, SQIVND (reference sequence). V dropped 6 bases and J dropped 10; count of bases not matched to a gene: 10. For the CDR3, the DNA is TGTGCCAGTAGAATGGGCGGGAGGGCATGGGAGCAGTTCTTC. This codes for CASRMGGRAWEQFF.

This chain uses TRBV7-9 with TRBJ2-7, with 8 nucleotides matching TRBD2. J lost 0 bases, V lost 4 bases, and 5 bases had no gene match. Germline assignment: CDR1 SEHNR and CDR2 FQNEAQ (reference sequence). The CDR3 contains 15 residues. The CDR3 DNA reads TGTGCCAGCAGCTCCCCTACTAGCGGCTCCTACGAGCAGTACTTC. It encodes CASSSPTSGSYEQYF.

This chain joins TRBV9 and TRBJ2-3, with a weak D call TRBD1 (5 bases). Germline CDR1 reads SGDLS; CDR2 reads YYNGEE. Trimming pared 4 bases from V and 0 bases from J, leaving 15 bases between. This CDR3 region has 16 residues. As DNA, the CDR3 is TGTGCCAGCAGCAAAGGGGCGTCAACTAGCACAGATACGCAGTATTTT. Its protein product is CASSKGASTSTDTQYF. Drawing the rest from reference TRBV9 and TRBJ2-3, the complete variable domain is DSGVTQTPKHLITATGQRVTLRCSPRSGDLSVYWYQQSLDQGLQFLIQYYNGEERAKGNILERFSAQQFPDLHSELNLSSLELGDSALYFCASSKGASTSTDTQYFGPGTRLTVL.

The chain uses TRBV2 and TRBJ1-4; 8 positions agree with TRBD1. The germline V gene encodes CDR1 SNHLY and CDR2 FYNNEI. With 6 bases clipped from V and 8 bases from J, the junction kept 11 bases outside the gene matches. The CDR3 length is 15 residues. The CDR3 region is CASSPRQGRVEKLFF. The DNA of the CDR3 is TGTGCCAGCAGCCCGAGACAGGGGAGAGTAGAAAAACTGTTTTTT.